A single sample is the source of the 14 T cell receptor beta chains below, sequenced in a study of lymphopenia after photon versus proton radiotherapy. Repertoires were generated with immunoSEQ multiplex PCR, while TCRdb's copy carries only in-frame clones and drops some. Counted here are more than 9,500 clones, around 90% occurring once; the ten biggest clones make up less than 4%. The specimen was peripheral blood, collected from a patient treated with proton-based radiotherapy. The receptors come from a man aged 55 to 70 with pancreatic cancer.

This chain links TRBV28 with TRBJ1-3; D remains ambiguous. V shed 8 bases and J shed 1 base, with 0 bases lying between them. The CDR3 consists of 10 residues. Germline V gene sequence: CDR1 MDHEN, CDR2 SYDVKM. The CDR3 sequence is CASSGNTIYF. CDR3 nucleotide sequence: TGTGCCAGCTCTGGAAACACCATATATTTT.

CDR3 amino acids: CASSLRDGNNEQFF. The CDR3 nucleotides read TGTGCCAGCAGCTTAAGGGACGGAAACAATGAGCAGTTCTTC. V is TRBV7-3 and J is TRBJ2-1, with D tentatively TRBD1 or TRBD2 (5 bases each). V lost 1 base and J lost 5, with 9 bases in between. This CDR3 comprises 14 residues. Germline CDR1 is SGHTA and CDR2 is FQGTGA. Full variable domain (remainder filled in from reference TRBV7-3 and TRBJ2-1): GAGVSQTPSNKVTEKGKYVELRCDPISGHTALYWYRQSLGQGPEFLIYFQGTGAADDSGLPNDRFFAVRPEGSVSTLKIQRTERGDSAVYLCASSLRDGNNEQFFGPGTRLTVL.

This rearrangement joins TRBV2 to TRBJ2-7, with 10 bases lining up with TRBD2. The J segment lost 1 base and the V segment lost 5 bases, leaving 2 bases of the junction unmatched. There are 14 residues in the CDR3. The germline V gene has CDR1 SNHLY and CDR2 FYNNEI. This chain's CDR3 is CASSLAGASYEQYF. CDR3 nucleotide sequence: TGTGCCAGCAGTCTAGCGGGAGCTTCCTACGAGCAGTACTTC.

This clone was detected once. This chain connects TRBV28 to TRBJ2-1; 11 positions match TRBD2. V gave up 6 bases and J gave up 0 bases; unmatched junction bases: 7. Germline assignment: CDR1 MDHEN and CDR2 SYDVKM. CDR3 length: 17 residues. The CDR3 DNA reads TGTGCCAGCAGGGACGGGACTAGCGGCGGCTCCTACAATGAGCAGTTCTTC. Amino acid sequence: CASRDGTSGGSYNEQFF.

The sample holds a few counts of this clone. V gene TRBV27 combines with J gene TRBJ1-5, with a weak D call TRBD1 (6 bases). V dropped 5 bases and J dropped 5 bases, with 16 bases sitting between them. The V gene's germline CDR1 is MNHEY and CDR2 SMNVEV (reference sequence). This CDR3 contains 15 residues. The CDR3 bases are TGTGCCAGCAGTCCCCAGGGACACCGAGATCAGCCCCAGCATTTT. It yields the protein CASSPQGHRDQPQHF.

The sample holds one count of this clone. The rearrangement joins TRBV11-3 to TRBJ2-1, with 9 bases that match TRBD2. Germline assignment: CDR1 SGHNT and CDR2 YENEEA. The CDR3 is 15 residues long. Unmatched junction bases numbered 6, after V lost 4 bases and J lost 5 bases. The CDR3 sequence: CASSSYSGRDNEQFF. The CDR3 DNA sequence: TGTGCCAGCAGCTCCTATAGCGGGAGAGACAATGAGCAGTTCTTC.

This chain connects TRBV28 to TRBJ2-7, with D possibly matching TRBD2 (6 bases). CDR1 and CDR2 (germline): MDHEN, SYDVKM. Trimming removed 4 bases at V and 2 bases at J, with 15 bases between. The CDR3 length is 15 residues. The CDR3 coding sequence is TGTGCCAGCAGTTCACCGGGACTGGGGACCTACGAGCAGTACTTC. This translates into CASSSPGLGTYEQYF.

This clone was found once. The chain is built from TRBV28 and TRBJ2-2, with 11 bases identical to TRBD2. There are 18 residues in the CDR3. V lost 7 bases to trimming and J lost 6 bases; unmatched junction nucleotides: 16. Germline V lookup: CDR1 MDHEN, CDR2 SYDVKM. CDR3 nucleotides: TGTGCCAGCACCCAACTCGGGTTGGGACTAGCGGTCGCCGGGGAGCTGTTTTTT. Translation: CASTQLGLGLAVAGELFF.

The chain carries TRBV28 and TRBJ1-2; D might be TRBD1 (5 bases). The V gene lost 4 bases and the J gene lost 7 bases, with 13 bases spanning the gap. In germline, CDR1 is MDHEN, CDR2 SYDVKM. This CDR3 is 13 amino acids long. The CDR3 reads CASSSQRGAGYTF. The CDR3 DNA is TGTGCCAGCAGTTCCCAGCGAGGGGCTGGCTACACCTTC.

The chain uses TRBV10-3 and TRBJ1-1; no firm D call. CDR3 size: 14 residues. Germline loops: CDR1 ENHRY, CDR2 SYGVKD. V was pared by 5 bases and J by 1 base, with 11 bases between. DNA for the CDR3: TGTGCCATCAGTAGAGGGCCAGCGAACACTGAAGCTTTCTTT. Translating gives CAISRGPANTEAFF.

The gene calls are TRBV5-1 and TRBJ2-1; TRBD2 matches 11 bases. The germline V gene has CDR1 SGHRS and CDR2 YFSETQ. The CDR3 runs 17 residues. The trim removed 4 bases at V and 8 bases at J, leaving 14 bases unmatched. CDR3 protein: CASSPGLADSRRHEQFF. The CDR3 nucleotides are TGCGCCAGCAGCCCGGGACTAGCGGACTCTCGTCGCCATGAGCAGTTCTTC.

CDR3 bases: TGTGCCAGTAGTGGGACAGGGGCCGGGGAGCTGTTTTTT. It encodes CASSGTGAGELFF. The chain couples TRBV19 to TRBJ2-2; 10 positions agree with TRBD1. With V trimmed by 5 bases and J by 6 bases, 0 bases remained unmatched. The CDR3 sequence is 13 residues long. Germline CDR1 LNHDA, CDR2 SQIVND (reference sequence).

This clone has only one observation. V gene TRBV27 combines with J gene TRBJ2-3; unclear D gene. The CDR3 is made up of 14 amino acids. V dropped 5 bases and J dropped 6 bases, with 15 bases sitting between them. From germline, CDR1 is MNHEY and CDR2 SMNVEV (reference sequence). The CDR3 nucleotides read TGTGCCAGCAGTCTCCTACACGGTGAGGATACGCAGTATTTT. The encoded protein is CASSLLHGEDTQYF.

The CDR3 bases are TGTGCCAGCAGTACACAGGGAAACGGCCCTGGAAACACCATATATTTT. It encodes CASSTQGNGPGNTIYF. This rearrangement joins TRBV28 to TRBJ1-3; maybe TRBD1 (6 bases). CDR3 length: 16 residues. V dropped 5 bases and J dropped 2 bases, with 16 bases sitting between them. Germline assignment: CDR1 MDHEN and CDR2 SYDVKM.